This T cell receptor (beta chain) was recovered during a study of cytomegalovirus exposure and HLA in healthy donors. 60 Vbeta and 13 Jbeta primers were used in PCR. The assay was immunoSEQ multiplex PCR, and TCRdb's table has in-frame clones only and misses some. The sample has approximately 30,000 clones. From germline, CDR1 is SGDLS and CDR2 YYNGEE. Unmatched junction bases numbered 3, after V lost 4 bases and J lost 6 bases. The CDR3 spans 12 residues. This clonotype was sampled from a middle-aged woman in good health and CMV-seropositive. This chain links TRBV9 with TRBJ1-2, with 7 bases aligning to TRBD1. The sample comprised PBMCs. The CDR3 DNA reads TGTGCCAGCAGCCCCGACAGGGATGGCTACACCTTC. Translating gives CASSPDRDGYTF.